These 28 T cell receptor beta chains were sequenced from one sample in a study of blood T cell repertoires in COVID-19 (TCRdb year 2020). Receptors were amplified or captured by the immunoSEQ multiplex PCR assay. TCRdb carries this immuneACCESS record with in-frame sequences only. Its versions omit some clonotypes, under half of them owing to an unresolved V gene in the studies checked, with the rest unexplained. The table for this sample lists about 370,000 clones; about 89% of them were counted only once. The ten largest make up around 3% of the sample. Sequenced: peripheral blood. The receptors stem from a woman under 40 with COVID-19, enrolled during active disease.

This clone was seen just once. CDR3 nucleotide sequence: TGTGCCACCAGTGATGAGACTAGCGGCCGAAACTCCTACAATGAGCAGTTCTTC. Amino acids: CATSDETSGRNSYNEQFF. The V and J genes are TRBV24-1 and TRBJ2-1; 9 bases map to TRBD2. With 3 bases clipped from V and 0 bases from J, the junction kept 8 bases outside the gene matches. Germline V gene lookup returns CDR1 KGHDR and CDR2 SFDVKD. The CDR3 consists of 18 residues.

The chain combines TRBV6-6 with TRBJ2-7; 7 bases map to TRBD1. Germline CDR1 MNHNY, CDR2 SVGAGI (reference sequence). The CDR3 contains 14 residues. The junction had 8 bases not matched to a gene; V was cut back by 4 bases and J by 5 bases. The CDR3 nucleotides are TGTGCCAGCAGTTCAAGACAGGGAAGTAACGAGCAGTACGTC. It specifies CASSSRQGSNEQYV.

V is TRBV15 and J is TRBJ2-1, with 7 bases matching TRBD2. CDR1 and CDR2 (germline): LNHNV, YYDKDF (reference sequence). Trimming removed 4 bases from V and 9 bases from J; junction bases left unmatched: 9. This CDR3 has 14 amino acids. CDR3 amino acids: CATSIRRGVGEQFF. The CDR3 DNA follows: TGTGCCACCAGCATACGACGGGGGGTCGGTGAGCAGTTCTTC.

This rearrangement joins TRBV6-2 or TRBV6-3 to TRBJ2-1; 7 nucleotides line up with TRBD2. CDR3 size: 19 residues. Trimming at V came to 1 base and at J to 3 bases, leaving 15 bases not matched to a gene. Looked up from germline, CDR1 is MNHEY and CDR2 is SVGEGT. The CDR3 coding sequence is TGTGCCAGCAGTTACTGGGTGTTAGGCGGGAGAATAGTCTACAATGAGCAGTTCTTC. Translation: CASSYWVLGGRIVYNEQFF.

The genes are TRBV30 and TRBJ2-1; TRBD2 aligns across 8 bases. This CDR3 is built from 14 residues. The germline gives CDR1 GTSNPN, CDR2 SVGIG (reference sequence). After removal of 4 bases from V and 3 bases from J, the junction contained 5 bases not matched to a gene. CDR3 nucleotide sequence: TGTGCCTGGAAGGGACTAGTTTTCTACAATGAGCAGTTCTTC. Translated: CAWKGLVFYNEQFF.

This chain connects TRBV6-5 to TRBJ1-1; D uncertain. The V end was cut by 6 bases, the J end by 4 bases, with 15 bases between. The CDR3 covers 14 residues. The germline CDR1 and CDR2 sequences are MNHEY and SVGAGI. The CDR3: CASSSTSEGTEAFF. The CDR3 DNA reads TGTGCCAGCAGCTCGACCTCCGAGGGCACTGAAGCTTTCTTT.

This clone was seen only a few times. The chain joins TRBV6-5 to TRBJ2-3; tentatively, D is TRBD1 (6 bases). The CDR3 sequence is 14 residues long. V lost 1 base to trimming and J lost 4 bases, with 9 bases between them. Germline V gives CDR1 MNHEY, CDR2 SVGAGI. CDR3 protein: CASSYFGGADTQYF. The CDR3 DNA sequence: TGTGCCAGCAGTTACTTTGGGGGCGCAGATACGCAGTATTTT.

V usage is TRBV19 and J usage is TRBJ1-5; unclear D gene. This CDR3 comprises 15 residues. Germline assignment: CDR1 LNHDA and CDR2 SQIVND (reference sequence). V lost 5 bases, J lost 6 bases, and 17 bases lay in between. The CDR3 DNA reads TGTGCCAGTAGTGCCCGCGCGGGCGCGGGTCAGCCCCAGCATTTT. Translated: CASSARAGAGQPQHF.

The rearrangement links TRBV28 to TRBJ1-2; TRBD1 matches at 7 bases. Germline V gene sequence: CDR1 MDHEN, CDR2 SYDVKM. This CDR3 is 14 amino acids long. With 6 bases clipped from V and 2 bases from J, the junction kept 6 bases outside the gene matches. Here the CDR3 reads CASRPGQSNYGYTF. Written as DNA, the CDR3 is TGTGCCAGCAGGCCGGGACAGTCCAACTATGGCTACACCTTC.

The chain uses TRBV29-1 and TRBJ1-5, with D possibly matching TRBD1 (6 bases). CDR1 and CDR2 from the germline V gene are SQVTM and ANQGSEA. The V and J ends lost 4 bases and 6 bases respectively, with 10 bases between them. This CDR3 is 12 amino acids long. The DNA for the CDR3 is TGCAGCGTTGCAGGGGTCGGTCAGCCCCAGCATTTT. It translates to CSVAGVGQPQHF.

This clone appeared a single time. This chain links TRBV28 with TRBJ1-2; possible D gene TRBD1, 5 bases. V lost 6 bases to trimming and J lost 4 bases, with 12 bases between them. From germline, CDR1 is MDHEN and CDR2 SYDVKM. The CDR3 is 13 amino acids. The CDR3 protein is CASRPGTIYGYTF. CDR3 nucleotide sequence: TGTGCCAGCAGGCCCGGGACTATCTATGGCTACACCTTC.

This rearrangement joins TRBV19 to TRBJ2-1, with D tentatively TRBD2 (5 bases). From germline, CDR1 is LNHDA and CDR2 SQIVND (reference sequence). The CDR3 has 14 residues. With 1 base removed from V and 15 bases from J, the gap between germline ends came to 19 bases. CDR3 coding DNA: TGTGCCAGTAGTATAGTCCCCGAGGGTCGGGGTCGGTTCTTC. It yields the protein CASSIVPEGRGRFF.

The gene calls are TRBV5-1 and TRBJ1-2; 9 nucleotides agree with TRBD1. The CDR3 consists of 16 residues. V lost 3 bases to trimming and J lost 5 bases; unmatched junction nucleotides: 11. CDR1 is SGHRS, CDR2 YFSETQ, per germline. CDR3 coding DNA: TGCGCCAGCAGCTCGAGGCCGGGACAGGGTTGGTATGGCTACACCTTC. Its translation is CASSSRPGQGWYGYTF.

This clone was recorded only once. The chain combines TRBV21-1 with TRBJ2-6; whether TRBD2, the table's D call, matches the DNA was not checked. TRBV21-1 is annotated as a pseudogene. The CDR3 contains 16 residues. CDR3 in DNA: TGTGCCAGCAGCAATAGGGCGGGGTGCGGGGCCAACGTCCTGACTTTC. Translating gives CASSNRAGCGANVLTF.

The table lists this clone with a count of one. This rearrangement joins TRBV19 to TRBJ2-2, with no clear D. V lost 3 bases, J lost 4 bases, and 6 bases lay in between. The CDR3 spans 13 residues. The germline CDR1 and CDR2 sequences are LNHDA and SQIVND (reference sequence). This CDR3 reads CASSIYVTGELFF. CDR3 coding DNA: TGTGCCAGTAGTATCTATGTCACCGGGGAGCTGTTTTTT.

The sample holds a few counts of this clone. V and J are TRBV7-2 and TRBJ2-2; 12 nucleotides line up with TRBD2. The germline V gene has CDR1 SGHTA and CDR2 FQGNSA. Unmatched junction bases numbered 4, after V lost 5 bases and J lost 6 bases. CDR3 size: 15 residues. CDR3 nucleotide sequence: TGTGCCAGCAGCCTAAGGACTAGCGGGGCCGGGGAGCTGTTTTTT. Translated, it gives CASSLRTSGAGELFF. Supplemented by reference TRBV7-2 and TRBJ2-2, the full variable domain reads GAGVSQSPSNKVTEKGKDVELRCDPISGHTALYWYRQSLGQGLEFLIYFQGNSAPDKSGLPSDRFSAERTGGSVSTLTIQRTQQEDSAVYLCASSLRTSGAGELFFGEGSRLTVL.

The CDR3 sequence is CASSGEGGTEAFF. DNA of the CDR3: TGTGCCAGCTCAGGGGAGGGGGGCACTGAAGCTTTCTTT. The J gene is TRBJ1-1, the V gene TRBV18, with D possibly matching TRBD1 (6 bases). V gave up 5 bases and J gave up 4 bases, with 11 bases separating them. The CDR3 runs to 13 residues. Germline assignment: CDR1 KGHSH and CDR2 LQKENI.

V is TRBV6-2 or TRBV6-3 and J is TRBJ2-1, with 7 bases fitting TRBD2. V lost 3 bases and J lost 10; bases outside the gene matches: 12. The CDR3 consists of 15 residues. CDR1 and CDR2 from the germline V gene are MNHEY and SVGEGT. CDR3: CASSYLGVWGGEQFF. The CDR3 DNA follows: TGTGCCAGCAGTTATCTCGGCGTCTGGGGGGGAGAGCAGTTCTTC.

The V gene is TRBV5-1, the J gene TRBJ1-2; 7 positions match TRBD1. V gave up 3 bases and J gave up 6 bases; unmatched junction bases: 11. This CDR3 contains 15 residues. Per the germline V gene, CDR1 is SGHRS and CDR2 is YFSETQ. The CDR3 sequence: CASSSGQARAHGYTF. The CDR3 DNA reads TGCGCCAGCAGCTCCGGACAGGCTCGGGCGCATGGCTACACCTTC.

This rearrangement joins TRBV11-3 to TRBJ2-1, with TRBD2 identical over 10 bases. Germline trimming cut 4 bases from V and 8 bases from J; bases unmatched to any gene: 14. Germline values: CDR1 SGHNT, CDR2 YENEEA. The CDR3 is 17 residues long. CDR3 sequence reads: CASSSHLAGEYMDEQFF. The CDR3 coding sequence is TGTGCCAGCAGCTCTCACCTAGCGGGAGAGTATATGGATGAGCAGTTCTTC.

This sequence joins TRBV27 and TRBJ1-1; perhaps TRBD1 as D (6 bases). The CDR3 runs 14 residues. Trimming left V 5 bases short and J 1 base short, with 11 bases between. CDR1 is MNHEY, CDR2 SMNVEV, per germline (reference sequence). The CDR3 DNA sequence: TGTGCCAGCAGTACCGGACAGAGGAACACTGAAGCTTTCTTT. Its translation: CASSTGQRNTEAFF.

The chain is built from TRBV2 and TRBJ1-2, with a weak D call TRBD1 (5 bases). Between the trimmed V and J ends, which lost 1 base and 4 bases, there was a span of 13 bases. Germline assignment: CDR1 SNHLY and CDR2 FYNNEI. CDR3 length: 15 residues. The CDR3 spells CASSEEGMKAYGYTF. CDR3 nucleotides: TGTGCCAGCAGTGAAGAGGGGATGAAGGCCTATGGCTACACCTTC.

This chain uses TRBV11-3 with TRBJ1-2, with a possible D match to TRBD1 (5 bases). Germline CDR1 is SGHNT and CDR2 is YENEEA. Trimming removed 6 bases at V and 8 bases at J, with 13 bases between. The length of the CDR3 is 12 residues. Here the CDR3 DNA reads TGTGCCAGCAGTTTGGACACGTCGGGCTACACCTTC. Translation gives CASSLDTSGYTF.

This sequence joins TRBV2 and TRBJ1-2, with 9 bases that match TRBD1. J gave up 4 bases and V 7 bases, and 7 bases lay outside the gene matches. Germline V gene lookup returns CDR1 SNHLY and CDR2 FYNNEI. CDR3 size: 14 residues. The CDR3 region is CASMDRGIGYGYTF. The CDR3 DNA is TGTGCCAGCATGGACAGGGGTATCGGCTATGGCTACACCTTC. Using reference TRBV2 and TRBJ1-2 for the parts outside the CDR3, the full variable domain is EPEVTQTPSHQVTQMGQEVILRCVPISNHLYFYWYRQILGQKVEFLVSFYNNEISEKSEIFDDQFSVERPDGSNFTLKIRSTKLEDSAMYFCASMDRGIGYGYTFGSGTRLTVV.

The chain is built from TRBV29-1 and TRBJ2-5; D is perhaps TRBD1 (5 bases). V lost 1 base to trimming and J lost 2 bases, with 14 bases between them. Germline CDR1 reads SQVTM; CDR2 reads ANQGSEA. The CDR3 is made up of 15 amino acids. This chain's CDR3 is CSVEGQLGSQETQYF. The CDR3 nucleotides read TGCAGCGTTGAAGGACAGCTAGGCAGTCAAGAGACCCAGTACTTC.

The rearrangement uses TRBV7-2 and TRBJ2-2; D is ambiguous. Trimming pared 4 bases from V and 7 bases from J, leaving 13 bases between. This CDR3 has 14 residues. Germline lookup yields CDR1 SGHTA and CDR2 FQGNSA. The CDR3 loop reads CASSSSGIHGELFF. CDR3 bases: TGTGCCAGCAGCTCCTCAGGTATTCACGGGGAGCTGTTTTTT.

V and J are TRBV10-3 and TRBJ2-2, with D possibly being TRBD1 (7 bases). Trimming left V 3 bases short and J 5 bases short, with 13 bases between. Germline V lookup: CDR1 ENHRY, CDR2 SYGVKD. This CDR3 comprises 15 residues. CDR3 region: CAISDRQGGTGELFF. The DNA of the CDR3 is TGTGCCATCAGTGATCGGCAGGGGGGTACCGGGGAGCTGTTTTTT.

The chain links TRBV9 to TRBJ1-3; 7 bases are shared with TRBD1. V lost 0 bases to trimming and J lost 2 bases; unmatched junction nucleotides: 2. This CDR3 region has 15 residues. The germline gives CDR1 SGDLS, CDR2 YYNGEE. This CDR3 is CASSVEGAAGNTIYF. Written as DNA, the CDR3 is TGTGCCAGCAGCGTAGAGGGGGCAGCTGGAAACACCATATATTTT.